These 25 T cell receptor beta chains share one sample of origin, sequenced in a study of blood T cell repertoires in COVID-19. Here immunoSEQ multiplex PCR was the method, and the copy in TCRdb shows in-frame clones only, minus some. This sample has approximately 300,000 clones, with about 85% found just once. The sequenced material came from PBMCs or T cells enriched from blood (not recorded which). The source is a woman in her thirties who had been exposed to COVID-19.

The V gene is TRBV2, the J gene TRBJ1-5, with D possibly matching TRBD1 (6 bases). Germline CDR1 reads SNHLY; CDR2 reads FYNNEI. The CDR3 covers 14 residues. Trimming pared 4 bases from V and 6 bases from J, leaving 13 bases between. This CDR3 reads CASSVGQGSQPQHF. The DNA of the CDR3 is TGTGCCAGCAGTGTCGGCCAGGGGAGTCAGCCCCAGCATTTT.

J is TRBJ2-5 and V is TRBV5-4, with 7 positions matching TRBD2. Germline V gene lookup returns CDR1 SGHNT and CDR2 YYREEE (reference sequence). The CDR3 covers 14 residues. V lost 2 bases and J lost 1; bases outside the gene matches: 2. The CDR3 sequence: CASSFGLVQETQYF. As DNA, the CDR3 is TGTGCCAGCAGCTTCGGACTAGTCCAAGAGACCCAGTACTTC.

DNA of the CDR3: TGTGCCAGCAGCTCTCAGTATGGCTACACCTTC. It encodes CASSSQYGYTF. The gene calls are TRBV7-9 and TRBJ1-2; D call uncertain. The V gene lost 4 bases and the J gene lost 5 bases, with 5 bases spanning the gap. CDR1 is SEHNR and CDR2 is FQNEAQ in the germline V gene (reference sequence). The CDR3 covers 11 residues.

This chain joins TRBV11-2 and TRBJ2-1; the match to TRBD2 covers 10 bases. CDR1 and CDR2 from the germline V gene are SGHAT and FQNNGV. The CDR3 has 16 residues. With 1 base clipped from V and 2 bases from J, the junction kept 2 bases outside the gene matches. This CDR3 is CASSLGLAGTYNEQFF. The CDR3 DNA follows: TGTGCCAGCAGCTTAGGACTAGCGGGTACCTACAATGAGCAGTTCTTC.

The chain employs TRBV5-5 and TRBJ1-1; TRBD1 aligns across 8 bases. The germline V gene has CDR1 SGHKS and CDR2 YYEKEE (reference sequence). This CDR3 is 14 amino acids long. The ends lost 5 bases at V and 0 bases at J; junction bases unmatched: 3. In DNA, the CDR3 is TGTGCCAGCAGGCGACAGGGGATGAACACTGAAGCTTTCTTT. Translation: CASRRQGMNTEAFF.

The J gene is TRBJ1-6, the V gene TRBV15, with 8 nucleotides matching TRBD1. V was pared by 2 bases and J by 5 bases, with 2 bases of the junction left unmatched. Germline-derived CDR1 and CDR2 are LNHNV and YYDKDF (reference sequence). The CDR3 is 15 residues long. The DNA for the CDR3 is TGTGCCACCAGCAGAAAACAGGGGGATAATTCACCCCTCCACTTT. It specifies CATSRKQGDNSPLHF. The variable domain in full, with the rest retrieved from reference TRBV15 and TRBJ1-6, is DAMVIQNPRYQVTQFGKPVTLSCSQTLNHNVMYWYQQKSSQAPKLLFHYYDKDFNNEADTPDNFQSRRPNTSFCFLDIRSPGLGDTAMYLCATSRKQGDNSPLHFGNGTRLTVT.

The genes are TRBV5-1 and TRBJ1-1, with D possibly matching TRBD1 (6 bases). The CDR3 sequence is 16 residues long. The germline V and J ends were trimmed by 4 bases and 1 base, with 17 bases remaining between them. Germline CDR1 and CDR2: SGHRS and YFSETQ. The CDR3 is CASSPLTGQSNTEAFF. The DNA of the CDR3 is TGCGCCAGCAGCCCCTTGACAGGTCAATCGAACACTGAAGCTTTCTTT.

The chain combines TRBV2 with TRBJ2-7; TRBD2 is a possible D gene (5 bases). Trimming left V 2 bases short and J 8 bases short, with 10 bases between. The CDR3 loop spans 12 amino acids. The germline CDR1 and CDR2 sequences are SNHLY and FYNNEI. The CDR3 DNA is TGTGCCAGCAGTGAATTCCTAGCTAAGCAGTACTTC. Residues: CASSEFLAKQYF.

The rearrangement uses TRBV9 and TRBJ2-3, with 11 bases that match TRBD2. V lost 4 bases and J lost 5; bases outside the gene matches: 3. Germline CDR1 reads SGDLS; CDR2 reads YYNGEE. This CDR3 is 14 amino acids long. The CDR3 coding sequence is TGTGCCAGCAGCTTCGGGACTAGCGGAGATACGCAGTATTTT. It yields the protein CASSFGTSGDTQYF.

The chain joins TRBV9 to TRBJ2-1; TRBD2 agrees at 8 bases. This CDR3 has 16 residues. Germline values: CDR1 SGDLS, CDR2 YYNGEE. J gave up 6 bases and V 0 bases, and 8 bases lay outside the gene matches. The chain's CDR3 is CASSVASGTSSNEQFF. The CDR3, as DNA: TGTGCCAGCAGCGTAGCCTCCGGGACTAGTTCCAATGAGCAGTTCTTC.

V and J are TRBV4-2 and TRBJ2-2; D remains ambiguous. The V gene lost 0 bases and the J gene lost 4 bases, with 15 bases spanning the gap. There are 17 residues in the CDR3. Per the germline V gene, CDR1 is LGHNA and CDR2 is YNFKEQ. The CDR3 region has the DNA TGTGCCAGCAGCCAAGAATGGGTAGAATCGGGCACCGGGGAGCTGTTTTTT. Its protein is CASSQEWVESGTGELFF.

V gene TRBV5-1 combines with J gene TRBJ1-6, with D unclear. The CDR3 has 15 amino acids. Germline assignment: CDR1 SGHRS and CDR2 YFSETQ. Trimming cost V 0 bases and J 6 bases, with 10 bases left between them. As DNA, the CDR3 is TGCGCCAGCAGCTTGGACGGGGTAGGTAATTCACCCCTCCACTTT. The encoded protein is CASSLDGVGNSPLHF.

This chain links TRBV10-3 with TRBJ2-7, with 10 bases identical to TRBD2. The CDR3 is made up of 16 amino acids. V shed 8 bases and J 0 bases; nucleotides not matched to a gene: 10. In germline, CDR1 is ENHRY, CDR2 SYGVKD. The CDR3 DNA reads TGTGCCATCTACCAACCGGGACTAGCGACCTCCTACGAGCAGTACTTC. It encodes CAIYQPGLATSYEQYF.

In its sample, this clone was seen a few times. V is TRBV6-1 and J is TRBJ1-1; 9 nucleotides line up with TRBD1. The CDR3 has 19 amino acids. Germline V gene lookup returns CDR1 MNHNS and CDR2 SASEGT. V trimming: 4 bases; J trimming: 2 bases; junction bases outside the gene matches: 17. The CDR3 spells CASSAHVGGQGRANTEAFF. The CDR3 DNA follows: TGTGCCAGCAGTGCCCACGTGGGAGGACAGGGGAGAGCTAACACTGAAGCTTTCTTT.

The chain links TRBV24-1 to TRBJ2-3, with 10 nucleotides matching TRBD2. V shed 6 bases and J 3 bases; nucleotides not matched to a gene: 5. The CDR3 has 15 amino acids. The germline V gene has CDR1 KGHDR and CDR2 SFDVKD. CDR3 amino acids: CATSTSGEGTDTQYF. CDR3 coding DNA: TGTGCCACCAGTACTAGCGGGGAGGGGACAGATACGCAGTATTTT.

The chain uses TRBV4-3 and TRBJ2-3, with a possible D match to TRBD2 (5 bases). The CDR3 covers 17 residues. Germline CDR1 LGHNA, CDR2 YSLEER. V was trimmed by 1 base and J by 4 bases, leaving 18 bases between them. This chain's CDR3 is CASSQVLTSSPADTQYF. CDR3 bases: TGCGCCAGCAGCCAAGTCCTTACTAGTTCCCCCGCAGATACGCAGTATTTT.

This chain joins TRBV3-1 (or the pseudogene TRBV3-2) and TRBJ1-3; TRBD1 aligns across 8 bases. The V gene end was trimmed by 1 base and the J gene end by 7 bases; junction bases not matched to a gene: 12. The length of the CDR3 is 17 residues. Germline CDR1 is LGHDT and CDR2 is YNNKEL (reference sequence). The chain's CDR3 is CASSQGRTGKNPNTIYF. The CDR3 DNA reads TGTGCCAGCAGCCAAGGAAGGACAGGGAAGAATCCGAACACCATATATTTT.

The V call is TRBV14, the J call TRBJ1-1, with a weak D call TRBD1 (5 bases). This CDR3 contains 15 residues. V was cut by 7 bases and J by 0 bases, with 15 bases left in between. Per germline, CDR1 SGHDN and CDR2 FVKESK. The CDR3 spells CASIPGGTMNTEAFF. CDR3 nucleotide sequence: TGTGCCAGCATCCCGGGGGGAACCATGAACACTGAAGCTTTCTTT.

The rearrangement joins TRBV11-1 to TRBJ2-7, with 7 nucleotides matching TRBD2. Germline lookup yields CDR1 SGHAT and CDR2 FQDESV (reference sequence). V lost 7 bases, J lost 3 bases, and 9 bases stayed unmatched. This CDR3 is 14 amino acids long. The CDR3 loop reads CASKPMGGVYEQYF. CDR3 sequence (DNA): TGTGCCAGCAAGCCTATGGGAGGGGTCTACGAGCAGTACTTC.

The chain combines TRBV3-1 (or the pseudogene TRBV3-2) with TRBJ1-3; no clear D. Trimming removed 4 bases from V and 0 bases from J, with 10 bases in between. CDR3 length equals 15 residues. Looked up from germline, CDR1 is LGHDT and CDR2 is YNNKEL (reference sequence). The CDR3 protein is CASSRGWGSGNTIYF. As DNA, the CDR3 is TGTGCCAGCAGCCGCGGGTGGGGCTCTGGAAACACCATATATTTT.

This CDR3 is CASSFRANYGYTF. DNA of the CDR3: TGTGCCAGCAGTTTTAGAGCAAACTATGGCTACACCTTC. The chain recombines TRBV12-3 or TRBV12-4 with TRBJ1-2; D is ambiguous. V was shortened by 3 bases and J by 2 bases, with 7 bases between the two germline ends. This CDR3 spans 13 amino acids.

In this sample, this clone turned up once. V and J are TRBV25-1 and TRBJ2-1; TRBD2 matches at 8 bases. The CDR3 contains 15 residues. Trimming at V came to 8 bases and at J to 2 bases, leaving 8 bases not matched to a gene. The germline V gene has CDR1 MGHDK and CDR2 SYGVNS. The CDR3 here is CASCPSGSPYNEQFF. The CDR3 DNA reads TGTGCCAGCTGTCCAAGCGGGAGCCCCTACAATGAGCAGTTCTTC.

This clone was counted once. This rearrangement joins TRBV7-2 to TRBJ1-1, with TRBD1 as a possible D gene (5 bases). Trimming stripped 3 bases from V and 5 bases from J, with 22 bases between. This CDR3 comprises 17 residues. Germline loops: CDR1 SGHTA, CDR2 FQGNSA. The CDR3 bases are TGTGCCAGCAGCTTGTCCCCCTCAGGGTTGAGTGGAACTGAAGCTTTCTTT. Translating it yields CASSLSPSGLSGTEAFF.

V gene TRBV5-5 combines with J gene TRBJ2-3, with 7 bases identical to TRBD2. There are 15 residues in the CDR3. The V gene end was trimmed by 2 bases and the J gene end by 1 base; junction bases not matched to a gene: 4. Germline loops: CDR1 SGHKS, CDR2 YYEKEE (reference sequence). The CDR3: CASSFDSGGTDTQYF. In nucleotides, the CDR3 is TGTGCCAGCAGCTTCGACAGCGGGGGCACAGATACGCAGTATTTT.

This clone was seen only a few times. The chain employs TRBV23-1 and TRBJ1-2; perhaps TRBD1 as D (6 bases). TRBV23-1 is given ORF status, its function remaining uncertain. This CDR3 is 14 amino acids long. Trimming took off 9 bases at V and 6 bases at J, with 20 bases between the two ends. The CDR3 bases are TGCGCCAGATCCCTTAACAGGGATTGGGATGGCTACACCTTC. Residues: CARSLNRDWDGYTF.